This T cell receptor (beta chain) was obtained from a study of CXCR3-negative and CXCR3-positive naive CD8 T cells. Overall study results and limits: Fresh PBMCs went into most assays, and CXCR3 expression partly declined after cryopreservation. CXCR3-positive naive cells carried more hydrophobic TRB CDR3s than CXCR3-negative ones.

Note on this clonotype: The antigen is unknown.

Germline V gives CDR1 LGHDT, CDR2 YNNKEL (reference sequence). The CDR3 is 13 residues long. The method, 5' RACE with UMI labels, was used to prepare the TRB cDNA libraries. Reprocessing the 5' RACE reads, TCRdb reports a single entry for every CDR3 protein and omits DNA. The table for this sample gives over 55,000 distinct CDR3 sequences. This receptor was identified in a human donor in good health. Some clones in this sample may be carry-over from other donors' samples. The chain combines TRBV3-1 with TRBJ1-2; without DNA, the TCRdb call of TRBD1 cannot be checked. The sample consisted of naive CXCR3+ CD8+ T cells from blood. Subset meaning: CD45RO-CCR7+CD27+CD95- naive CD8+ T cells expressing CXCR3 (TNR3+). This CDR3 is CASRLTGDYGYTF.